The present T cell receptor (beta chain) was sequenced within a study of shared clonotypes between healthy human individuals. Study in general: For every donor, three CD4 naive, three CD4 memory, two CD8 naive and one CD8 memory plates were used.

In the original processing: Filtering was not the same, since immunoSEQ gave junction-only sequences without quality scores. Using immunoSEQ multiplex PCR, the repertoire was profiled, and TCRdb retains in-frame clones only, with some absent. That table gives V, J and clone size, and the DNA gave D and trimming. This repertoire shows roughly 650,000 clones, around 96% found once; its top ten account for about 0.12%. CD45RO negativity and positive selection for CCR7 defined naive CD8 cells, a population that excluded terminally differentiated effector memory CD45RA+ cells. Turning to this clone: Other nucleotide sequences in the sample specify the same CDR3.

The receptor's source is a woman in her twenties or thirties in good health. Sequenced material: naive CD8+ T cells sorted from blood.

In DNA form, the CDR3 reads TGTGCCAGCAGCCTCGACAGGTCCTACGAGCAGTACTTC. Its translation: CASSLDRSYEQYF. V is TRBV5-4 and J is TRBJ2-7, with D perhaps matching TRBD1 (6 bases). Per germline, CDR1 SGHNT and CDR2 YYREEE (reference sequence). The CDR3 consists of 13 residues. V lost 4 bases and J 1 base, leaving 9 bases between the germline ends.